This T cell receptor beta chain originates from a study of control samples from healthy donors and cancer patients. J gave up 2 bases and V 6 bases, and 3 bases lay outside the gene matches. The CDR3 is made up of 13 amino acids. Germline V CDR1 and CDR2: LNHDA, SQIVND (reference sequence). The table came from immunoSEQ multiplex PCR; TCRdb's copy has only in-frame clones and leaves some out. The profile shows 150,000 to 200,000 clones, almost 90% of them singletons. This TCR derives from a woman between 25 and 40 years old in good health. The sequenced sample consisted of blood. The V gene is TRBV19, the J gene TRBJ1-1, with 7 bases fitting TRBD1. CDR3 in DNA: TGTGCCAGTAGCTGGGACAGCAACACTGAAGCTTTCTTT. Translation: CASSWDSNTEAFF.